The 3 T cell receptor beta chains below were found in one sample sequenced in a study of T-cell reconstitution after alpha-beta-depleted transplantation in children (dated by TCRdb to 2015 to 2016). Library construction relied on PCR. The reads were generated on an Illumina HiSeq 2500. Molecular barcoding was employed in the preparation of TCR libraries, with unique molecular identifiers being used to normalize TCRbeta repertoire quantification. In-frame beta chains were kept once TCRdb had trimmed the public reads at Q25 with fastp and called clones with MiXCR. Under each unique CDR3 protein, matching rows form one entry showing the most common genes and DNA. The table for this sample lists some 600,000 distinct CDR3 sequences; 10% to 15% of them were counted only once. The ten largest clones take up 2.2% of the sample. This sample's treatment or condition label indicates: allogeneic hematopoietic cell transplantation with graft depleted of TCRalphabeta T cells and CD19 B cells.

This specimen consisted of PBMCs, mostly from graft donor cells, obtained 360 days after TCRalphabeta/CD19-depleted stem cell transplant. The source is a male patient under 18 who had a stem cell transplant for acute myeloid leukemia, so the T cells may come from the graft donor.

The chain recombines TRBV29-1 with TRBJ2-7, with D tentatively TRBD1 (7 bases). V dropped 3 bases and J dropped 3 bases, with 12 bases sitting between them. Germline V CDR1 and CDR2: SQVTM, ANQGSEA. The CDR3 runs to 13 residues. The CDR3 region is CSVEWRGHYEQYF. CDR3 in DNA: TGCAGCGTTGAGTGGAGGGGGCACTACGAGCAGTACTTC.

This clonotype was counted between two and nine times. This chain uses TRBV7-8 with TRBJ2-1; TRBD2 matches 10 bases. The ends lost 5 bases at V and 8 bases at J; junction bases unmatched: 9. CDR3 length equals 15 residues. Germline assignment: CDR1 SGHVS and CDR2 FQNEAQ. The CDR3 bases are TGTGCCAGCAGCCCCCCTAGCGGGAGTATAGATGAGCAGTTCTTC. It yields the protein CASSPPSGSIDEQFF. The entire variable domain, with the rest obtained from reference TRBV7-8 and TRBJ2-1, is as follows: GAGVSQSPRYKVAKRGQDVALRCDPISGHVSLFWYQQALGQGPEFLTYFQNEAQLDKSGLPSDRFFAERPEGSVSTLKIQRTQQEDSAVYLCASSPPSGSIDEQFFGPGTRLTVL.

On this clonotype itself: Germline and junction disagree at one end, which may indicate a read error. The CDR3 protein is CASSEYLGTNNGYTF. The CDR3 coding sequence is TGTGCCAGCAGTGAATATTTGGGGACTAACAATGGCTACACCTTC. The chain is built from TRBV25-1 and TRBJ1-2, with a tentative D call TRBD1 (5 bases). CDR3 size: 15 residues. CDR1 and CDR2 from the germline V gene are MGHDK and SYGVNS.